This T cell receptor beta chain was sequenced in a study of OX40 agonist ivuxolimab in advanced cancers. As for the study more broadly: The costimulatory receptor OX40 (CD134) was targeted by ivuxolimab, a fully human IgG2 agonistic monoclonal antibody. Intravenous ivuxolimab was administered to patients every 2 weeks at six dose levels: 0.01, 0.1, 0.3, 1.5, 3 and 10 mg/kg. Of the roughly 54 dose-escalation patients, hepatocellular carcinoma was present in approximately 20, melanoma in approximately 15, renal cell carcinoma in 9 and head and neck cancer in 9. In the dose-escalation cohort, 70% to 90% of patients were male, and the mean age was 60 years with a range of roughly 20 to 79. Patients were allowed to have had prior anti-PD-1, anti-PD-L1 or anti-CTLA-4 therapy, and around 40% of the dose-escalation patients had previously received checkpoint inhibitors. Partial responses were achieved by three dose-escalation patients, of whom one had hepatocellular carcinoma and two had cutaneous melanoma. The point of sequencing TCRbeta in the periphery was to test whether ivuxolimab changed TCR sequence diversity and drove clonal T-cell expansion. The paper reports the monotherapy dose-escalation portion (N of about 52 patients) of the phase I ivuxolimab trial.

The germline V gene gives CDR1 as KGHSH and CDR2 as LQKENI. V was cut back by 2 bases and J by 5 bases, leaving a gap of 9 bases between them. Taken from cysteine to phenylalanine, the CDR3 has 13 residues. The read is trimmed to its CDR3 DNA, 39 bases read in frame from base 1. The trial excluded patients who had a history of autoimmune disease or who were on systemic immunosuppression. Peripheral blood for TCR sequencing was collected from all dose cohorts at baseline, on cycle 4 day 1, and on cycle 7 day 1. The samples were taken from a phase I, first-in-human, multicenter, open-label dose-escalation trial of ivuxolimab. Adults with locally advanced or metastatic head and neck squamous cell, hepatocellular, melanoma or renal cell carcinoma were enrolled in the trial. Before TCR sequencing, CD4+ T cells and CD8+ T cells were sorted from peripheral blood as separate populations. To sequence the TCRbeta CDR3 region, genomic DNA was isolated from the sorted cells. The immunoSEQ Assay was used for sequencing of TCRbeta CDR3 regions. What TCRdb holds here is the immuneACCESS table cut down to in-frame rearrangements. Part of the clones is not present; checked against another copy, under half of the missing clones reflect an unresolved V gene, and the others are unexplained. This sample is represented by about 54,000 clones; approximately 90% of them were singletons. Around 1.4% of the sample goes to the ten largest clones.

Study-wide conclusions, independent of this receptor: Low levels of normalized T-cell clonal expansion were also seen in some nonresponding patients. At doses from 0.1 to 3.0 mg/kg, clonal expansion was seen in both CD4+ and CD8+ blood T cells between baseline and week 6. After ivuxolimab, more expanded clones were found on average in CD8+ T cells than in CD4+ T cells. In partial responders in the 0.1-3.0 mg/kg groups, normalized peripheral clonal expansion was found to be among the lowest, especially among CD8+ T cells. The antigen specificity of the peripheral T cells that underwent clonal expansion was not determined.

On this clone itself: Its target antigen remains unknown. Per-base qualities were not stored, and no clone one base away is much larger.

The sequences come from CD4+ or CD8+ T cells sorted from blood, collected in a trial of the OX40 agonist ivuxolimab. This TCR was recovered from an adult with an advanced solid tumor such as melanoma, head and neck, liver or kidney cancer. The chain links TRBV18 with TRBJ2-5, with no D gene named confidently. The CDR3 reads CASSPIGEETQYF. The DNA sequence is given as TGTGCCAGCTCACCAATCGGTGAGGAGACCCAGTACTTC.